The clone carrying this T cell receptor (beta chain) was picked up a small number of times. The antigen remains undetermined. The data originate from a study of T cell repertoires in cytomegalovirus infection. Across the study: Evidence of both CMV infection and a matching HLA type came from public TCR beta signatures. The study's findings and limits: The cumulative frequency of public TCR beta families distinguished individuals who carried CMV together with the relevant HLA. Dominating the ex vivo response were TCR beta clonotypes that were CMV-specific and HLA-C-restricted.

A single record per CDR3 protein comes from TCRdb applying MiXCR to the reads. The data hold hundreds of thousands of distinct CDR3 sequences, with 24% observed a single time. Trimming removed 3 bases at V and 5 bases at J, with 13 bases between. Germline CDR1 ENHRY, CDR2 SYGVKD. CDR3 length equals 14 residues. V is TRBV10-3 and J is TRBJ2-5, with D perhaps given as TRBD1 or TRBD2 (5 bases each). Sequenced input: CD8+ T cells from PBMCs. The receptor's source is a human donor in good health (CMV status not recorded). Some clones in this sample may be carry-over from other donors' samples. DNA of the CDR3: TGTGCCATCAGTGATCCGGGGCAAGGGGAGACCCAGTACTTC. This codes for CAISDPGQGETQYF.